This T cell receptor beta chain was identified in a study of cytotoxic CD8 clonotypes in ibrutinib-treated CLL. General observations from the study: Sustained-remission and progressing patients had different sampling times.

Comment on this clone: Its antigen is not known.

This CDR3 contains 13 residues. V lost 1 base, J lost 4 bases, and 7 bases lay in between. From germline, CDR1 is LNHNV and CDR2 YYDKDF (reference sequence). This table comes from immunoSEQ multiplex PCR, and its TCRdb copy is limited to in-frame clones, with some not included. This table holds 150,000 to 250,000 clones, approximately 68% found once. Sequencing used PBMCs, obtained after 24 months of ibrutinib treatment. This chain links TRBV15 with TRBJ1-2; D gene ambiguous. The TCR comes from a human donor with chronic lymphocytic leukemia. The CDR3 is CATSRAMIYGYTF. In nucleotides, the CDR3 is TGTGCCACCAGCAGAGCGATGATCTATGGCTACACCTTC.